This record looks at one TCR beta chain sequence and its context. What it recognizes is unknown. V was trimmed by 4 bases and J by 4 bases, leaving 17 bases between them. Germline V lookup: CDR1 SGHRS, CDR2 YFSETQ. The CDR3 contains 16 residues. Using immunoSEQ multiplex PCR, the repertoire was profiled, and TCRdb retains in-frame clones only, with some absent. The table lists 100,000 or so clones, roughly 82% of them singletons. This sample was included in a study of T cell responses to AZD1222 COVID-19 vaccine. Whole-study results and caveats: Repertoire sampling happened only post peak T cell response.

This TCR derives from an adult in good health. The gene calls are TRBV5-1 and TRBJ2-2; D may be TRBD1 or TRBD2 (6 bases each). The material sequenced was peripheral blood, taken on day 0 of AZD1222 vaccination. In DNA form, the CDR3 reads TGCGCCAGCAGCGACAGGACTACAGGGCTCACCGGGGAGCTGTTTTTT. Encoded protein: CASSDRTTGLTGELFF.